This is a list of T cell receptor beta chains from one sample in a study of T cell repertoires in cytomegalovirus infection. Each CDR3 protein is one row after TCRdb ran MiXCR on the reads. The sample has 700,000 to 850,000 distinct CDR3 sequences, 32% seen once. The antigens of these receptors remain unknown. The specimen comprised cultured CD8+ T cells from PBMCs, sampled from culture after CMV antigen stimulation. The source is a human donor in good health (CMV status not recorded). Some clones in this sample may be carry-over from other donors' samples. The CDR3 runs from the conserved cysteine through the conserved F or W. Each record gives: D gene, V gene, J gene, clone size, CDR3 DNA, CDR3 protein. A D gene is named only where the DNA matches it firmly. A row's size may be missing; if present it is once, few, many or a size class.

d_call: TRBD2; v_call: TRBV6-2/TRBV6-3; j_call: TRBJ2-1; clone_size: few; cdr3_nt: TGTGCCAGCAGTTCCCAGTGGGGACTAGCGGGGGATGAGCAGTTCTTC; cdr3_aa: CASSSQWGLAGDEQFF
d_call: -; v_call: TRBV6-5; j_call: TRBJ2-4; clone_size: -; cdr3_nt: TGTGCCAGCAGTTATGAGAGCAGACTAGCCAAAAACATTCAGTACTTC; cdr3_aa: CASSYESRLAKNIQYF
d_call: -; v_call: TRBV7-8; j_call: TRBJ1-4; clone_size: -; cdr3_nt: TGTGCCAGCAGCCCACAAGGGCTCTCTGAAAAACTGTTTTTT; cdr3_aa: CASSPQGLSEKLFF
d_call: -; v_call: TRBV6-1; j_call: TRBJ1-1; clone_size: few; cdr3_nt: TGTGCCAGCAGTTCACAGGCGTCCCCGATTAACACTGAAGCTTTCTTT; cdr3_aa: CASSSQASPINTEAFF
d_call: -; v_call: TRBV27; j_call: TRBJ1-2; clone_size: -; cdr3_nt: TGTGCCATCGGTCGGGGTCCGGGCTACACCTTC; cdr3_aa: CAIGRGPGYTF
d_call: TRBD1; v_call: TRBV25-1; j_call: TRBJ2-7; clone_size: few; cdr3_nt: TGTGCCAGCCTCCCCCATTCAGGACAGGGGGCTGGCGAGCAGTACTTC; cdr3_aa: CASLPHSGQGAGEQYF
d_call: -; v_call: TRBV19; j_call: TRBJ1-2; clone_size: -; cdr3_nt: TGTGCCAGTAGTGGGATAGGGACATTTCTTGGCTACACCTTC; cdr3_aa: CASSGIGTFLGYTF
d_call: -; v_call: TRBV28; j_call: TRBJ2-3; clone_size: -; cdr3_nt: TGTGCCTGCCGGGGGCCTAGCGGCTCTAGCACAGATACGCAGTATTTT; cdr3_aa: CACRGPSGSSTDTQYF
d_call: -; v_call: TRBV7-8; j_call: TRBJ2-5; clone_size: many; cdr3_nt: TGTGCCAGCAGCTGGCGTGGACAGCAAGAGACCCAGTACTTC; cdr3_aa: CASSWRGQQETQYF
d_call: -; v_call: TRBV5-1; j_call: TRBJ1-3; clone_size: -; cdr3_nt: TGCGCCAGCAGCACGAATGAAGGGGGCTCTGGAAACACCATATATTTT; cdr3_aa: CASSTNEGGSGNTIYF
d_call: -; v_call: TRBV20-1; j_call: TRBJ2-7; clone_size: -; cdr3_nt: TGCAGTGCTCCCCGGAGGGGGGGCACCTACGAGCAGTACTTC; cdr3_aa: CSAPRRGGTYEQYF
d_call: -; v_call: TRBV11-2; j_call: TRBJ1-3; clone_size: few; cdr3_nt: TGTGCCAGCAGCCTCTTGACAGGCCAAACTGGAAACACCATATATTTT; cdr3_aa: CASSLLTGQTGNTIYF
d_call: TRBD2; v_call: TRBV19; j_call: TRBJ2-3; clone_size: few; cdr3_nt: TGTGCCAGTAGTATGAGGACTAGCGGGGGCTTCACAGATACGCAGTATTTT; cdr3_aa: CASSMRTSGGFTDTQYF
d_call: -; v_call: TRBV5-1; j_call: TRBJ2-3; clone_size: few; cdr3_nt: TGCGCCAGCAGCTCCCAGGGGCGGGGCAACCTCTTAGATACGCAGTATTTT; cdr3_aa: CASSSQGRGNLLDTQYF
d_call: TRBD1; v_call: TRBV6-1; j_call: TRBJ2-2; clone_size: -; cdr3_nt: TGCGCACAGGGGGCAAGGAACACCGGGGAGCTGTTTTTT; cdr3_aa: CAQGARNTGELFF
d_call: -; v_call: TRBV4-1; j_call: TRBJ2-2; clone_size: -; cdr3_nt: TGCGCCAGCAGCCAAGAGGGGATGAACACCGGGGAGCTGTTTTTT; cdr3_aa: CASSQEGMNTGELFF
d_call: -; v_call: TRBV7-6; j_call: TRBJ2-1; clone_size: many; cdr3_nt: TGTGCCAGCAGAATCGACAGGATGAACAATGAGCAGTTCTTC; cdr3_aa: CASRIDRMNNEQFF
d_call: -; v_call: TRBV12-3/TRBV12-4; j_call: TRBJ2-1; clone_size: many; cdr3_nt: TGTGCCAGCAGCCCCGGGACGCTTTACAATGAGCAGTTCTTC; cdr3_aa: CASSPGTLYNEQFF
d_call: TRBD2; v_call: TRBV15; j_call: TRBJ2-7; clone_size: few; cdr3_nt: TGTGCCACCAGCGGCGGGGGTAGCTCCTACGAGCAGTACTTC; cdr3_aa: CATSGGGSSYEQYF
d_call: -; v_call: TRBV19; j_call: TRBJ1-2; clone_size: few; cdr3_nt: TGTGCCAGTAGTATCACGGGGGGAAATGGCTACACCTTC; cdr3_aa: CASSITGGNGYTF
d_call: TRBD2; v_call: TRBV15; j_call: TRBJ2-1; clone_size: -; cdr3_nt: TGTGCCACCAGCAGAGTCAGCGGGGGCACCGGGAATGAGCAGTTCTTC; cdr3_aa: CATSRVSGGTGNEQFF
d_call: TRBD1; v_call: TRBV6-5; j_call: TRBJ1-2; clone_size: few; cdr3_nt: TGTGCCAGCAGTCCATCGGGACAGGGCTATGGCTACACCTTC; cdr3_aa: CASSPSGQGYGYTF
d_call: -; v_call: TRBV7-8; j_call: TRBJ1-1; clone_size: few; cdr3_nt: TGTGCCAGCAGCTTAGCGGGGGAATCTTTCTTT; cdr3_aa: CASSLAGESFF
d_call: TRBD1; v_call: TRBV3-1; j_call: TRBJ2-1; clone_size: few; cdr3_nt: TGTGCCAGCAGCCACCCCGGGACAGCGAACAATGAGCAGTTCTTC; cdr3_aa: CASSHPGTANNEQFF
d_call: TRBD1; v_call: TRBV7-2; j_call: TRBJ1-3; clone_size: -; cdr3_nt: TGTGCCAGCAGCCCGTGGACAGGGGCGTCTGGAAACACCATATATTTT; cdr3_aa: CASSPWTGASGNTIYF
d_call: -; v_call: TRBV4-1; j_call: TRBJ2-1; clone_size: few; cdr3_nt: TGCGCCAGCAGCCAGCGGACAGACGACTACAATGAGCAGTTCTTC; cdr3_aa: CASSQRTDDYNEQFF
d_call: -; v_call: TRBV7-9; j_call: TRBJ1-1; clone_size: -; cdr3_nt: TGTGCCAGCAGCTTCGCCCCCGTTCCACTCACTGAAGCTTTCTTT; cdr3_aa: CASSFAPVPLTEAFF
d_call: TRBD1; v_call: TRBV7-9; j_call: TRBJ2-1; clone_size: -; cdr3_nt: TGTGCCAGCAGCCCACCTCAGGGGGCAGGTGAGCAGTTCTTC; cdr3_aa: CASSPPQGAGEQFF
d_call: -; v_call: TRBV12-3/TRBV12-4; j_call: TRBJ2-1; clone_size: many; cdr3_nt: TGTGCCAGCAGTTTAACGGCGGGGGCAGGCAATGAGCAGTTCTTC; cdr3_aa: CASSLTAGAGNEQFF
d_call: -; v_call: TRBV6-6; j_call: TRBJ1-1; clone_size: -; cdr3_nt: TGTGCCAGCATCGGCGCTGAAGCTTTCTTT; cdr3_aa: CASIGAEAFF
d_call: -; v_call: TRBV9; j_call: TRBJ2-6; clone_size: once; cdr3_nt: TGTGCCAGCAGCCTCTACGGCGGGATATCGGGGGCCAACGTCCTGACTTTC; cdr3_aa: CASSLYGGISGANVLTF
d_call: -; v_call: TRBV6-6; j_call: TRBJ1-5; clone_size: -; cdr3_nt: TGTGCCAGCAGTCAAGGAGGCGTTCAGCCCCAGCATTTT; cdr3_aa: CASSQGGVQPQHF
d_call: -; v_call: TRBV5-8; j_call: TRBJ1-6; clone_size: many; cdr3_nt: TGTGCCAGCAGCGGGGTGAGGCGGGGCTTCTATAATTCACCCCTCCACTTT; cdr3_aa: CASSGVRRGFYNSPLHF